This T cell receptor (beta chain) derives from a study of technical replicates of blood from a few donors. Libraries were prepared by immunoSEQ multiplex PCR; TCRdb keeps only in-frame clonotypes and omits some of them. The profile shows 55,000 to 75,000 clones, about nine tenths of them singletons. Germline V gene data show CDR1 as SEHNR and CDR2 as FQNEAQ (reference sequence). This CDR3 region has 14 residues. Trimming took off 1 base at V and 6 bases at J, with 10 bases between the two ends. The V and J genes are TRBV7-9 and TRBJ1-5; no clear D gene. Sample: PBMCs. The clonotype was recovered from a human donor in good health. Some clones in this sample may be carry-over from other donors' samples. CDR3 sequence reads: CASSLGGAFQPQHF. The CDR3, as DNA: TGTGCCAGCAGCTTAGGAGGTGCTTTTCAGCCCCAGCATTTT. Full variable domain (outside the CDR3, taken from reference TRBV7-9 and TRBJ1-5): DTGVSQNPRHKITKRGQNVTFRCDPISEHNRLYWYRQTLGQGPEFLTYFQNEAQLEKSRLLSDRFSAERPKGSFSTLEIQRTEQGDSAMYLCASSLGGAFQPQHFGDGTRLSIL.